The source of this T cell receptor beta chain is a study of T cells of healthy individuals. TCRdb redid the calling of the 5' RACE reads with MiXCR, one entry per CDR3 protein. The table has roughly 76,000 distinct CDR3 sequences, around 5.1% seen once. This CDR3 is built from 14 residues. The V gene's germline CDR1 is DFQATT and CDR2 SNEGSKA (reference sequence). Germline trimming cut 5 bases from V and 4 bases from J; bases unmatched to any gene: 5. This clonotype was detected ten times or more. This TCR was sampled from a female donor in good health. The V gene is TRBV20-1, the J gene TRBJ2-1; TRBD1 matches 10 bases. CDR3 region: CSAEMGQGYNEQFF. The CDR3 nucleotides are TGCAGTGCTGAAATGGGACAGGGGTACAATGAGCAGTTCTTC.